This T cell receptor (beta chain) was recovered during a study of shared clonotypes between healthy human individuals. Sequencing was at deep level. TCRdb's copy holds only in-frame clones and misses some; the assay was immunoSEQ multiplex PCR. The data contain hundreds of thousands of clones, under 80% of them seen just once; the ten biggest clones take up under 2%. In its sample, this clone was seen a few times. The TCR comes from a woman aged 30 to 39 in good health. Sequencing input: memory CD4+ T cells sorted from blood. Subset given: CD45RA-negative fraction.

Here the CDR3 reads CASSPRQAYEQYF. CDR3 nucleotide sequence: TGCGCCAGCAGCCCAAGACAGGCCTACGAGCAGTACTTC. The rearrangement links TRBV5-1 to TRBJ2-7; a possible D gene is TRBD1 (6 bases). Germline V gene lookup returns CDR1 SGHRS and CDR2 YFSETQ. This CDR3 is built from 13 residues. V was shortened by 4 bases and J by 2 bases, with 10 bases between the two germline ends.